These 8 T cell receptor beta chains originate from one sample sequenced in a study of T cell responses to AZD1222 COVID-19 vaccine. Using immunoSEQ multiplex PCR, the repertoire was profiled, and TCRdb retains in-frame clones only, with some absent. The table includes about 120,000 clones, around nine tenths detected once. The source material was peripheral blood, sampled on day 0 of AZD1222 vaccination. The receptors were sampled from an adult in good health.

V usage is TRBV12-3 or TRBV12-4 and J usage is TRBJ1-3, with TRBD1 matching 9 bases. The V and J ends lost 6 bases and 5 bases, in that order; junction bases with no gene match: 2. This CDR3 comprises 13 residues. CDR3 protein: CASRTGGRNTIYF. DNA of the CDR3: TGTGCCAGCAGGACAGGGGGGAGAAACACCATATATTTT.

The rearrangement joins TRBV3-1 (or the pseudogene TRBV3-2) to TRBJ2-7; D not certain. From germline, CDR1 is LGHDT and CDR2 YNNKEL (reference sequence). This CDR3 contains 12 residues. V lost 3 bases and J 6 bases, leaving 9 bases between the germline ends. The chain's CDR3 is CASSHGGVEQYF. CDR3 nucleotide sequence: TGTGCCAGCAGCCATGGTGGGGTCGAGCAGTACTTC.

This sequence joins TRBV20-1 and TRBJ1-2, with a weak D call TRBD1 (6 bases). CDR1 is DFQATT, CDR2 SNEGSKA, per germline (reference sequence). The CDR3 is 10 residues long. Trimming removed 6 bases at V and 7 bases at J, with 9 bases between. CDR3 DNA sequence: TGCAGTGCCTGGACAGCTGGCTACACCTTC. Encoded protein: CSAWTAGYTF.

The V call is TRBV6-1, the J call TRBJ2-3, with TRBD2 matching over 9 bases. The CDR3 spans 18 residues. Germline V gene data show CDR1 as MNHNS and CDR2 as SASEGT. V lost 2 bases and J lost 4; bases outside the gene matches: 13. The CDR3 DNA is TGTGCCAGCAGTGAACCACCCTGGGGAGCGGGAGGCGCAGATACGCAGTATTTT. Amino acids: CASSEPPWGAGGADTQYF.

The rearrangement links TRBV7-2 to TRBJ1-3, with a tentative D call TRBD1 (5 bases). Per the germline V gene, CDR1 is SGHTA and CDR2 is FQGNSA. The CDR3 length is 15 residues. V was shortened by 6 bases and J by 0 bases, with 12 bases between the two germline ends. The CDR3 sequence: CASSQRGVSGNTIYF. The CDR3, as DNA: TGTGCCAGCAGTCAAAGAGGGGTCTCTGGAAACACCATATATTTT.

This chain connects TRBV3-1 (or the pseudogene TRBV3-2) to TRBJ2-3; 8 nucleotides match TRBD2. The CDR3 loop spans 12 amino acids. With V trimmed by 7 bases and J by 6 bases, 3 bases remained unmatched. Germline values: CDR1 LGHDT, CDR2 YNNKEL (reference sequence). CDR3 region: CASMSGGDTQYF. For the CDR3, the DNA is TGTGCCAGCATGTCGGGGGGGGATACGCAGTATTTT.

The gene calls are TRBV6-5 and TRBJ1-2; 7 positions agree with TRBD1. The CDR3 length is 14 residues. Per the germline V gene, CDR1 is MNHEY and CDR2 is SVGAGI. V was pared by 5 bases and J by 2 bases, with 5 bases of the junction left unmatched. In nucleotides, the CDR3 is TGTGCCAGCAGTCAACCAGGGGGGAACTATGGCTACACCTTC. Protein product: CASSQPGGNYGYTF.

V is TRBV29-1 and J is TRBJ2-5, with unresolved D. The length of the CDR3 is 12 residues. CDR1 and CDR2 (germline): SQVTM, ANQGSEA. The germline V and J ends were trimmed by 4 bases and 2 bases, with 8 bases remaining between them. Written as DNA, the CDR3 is TGCAGCGTTGCATTCTTTCAAGAGACCCAGTACTTC. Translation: CSVAFFQETQYF.